The 24 T cell receptor beta chains below come from one sample, sequenced in a study of T-cell memory formation after mild COVID-19 (dated by TCRdb to the early 2020s). The library was produced with 5' RACE. TCRdb lists the instrument as Illumina NovaSeq 6000. Using fastp at Q25 and MiXCR, TCRdb reprocessed the public reads and kept productive beta chains. For every CDR3 protein sequence, its rows merge into one entry that carries the most common genes and DNA. The sample table contains just over 300,000 distinct CDR3 sequences; only one count was recorded for roughly a fifth of them. The ten largest clonotypes hold about 21% of the sample. Sequenced: PBMCs or a T cell subset sorted from them (not recorded which). The receptors shown here come from a man between 18 and 35 years old who had mild COVID-19 (a few samples of this study predate the infection). The sample titles of this study are shuffled in the database, so cell type and time point are left out; the donor was told from shared clones.

The chain combines TRBV27 with TRBJ2-7; D is possibly TRBD1 (6 bases). The V gene lost 3 bases and the J gene lost 6 bases, with 18 bases spanning the gap. CDR3 length: 15 residues. Germline assignment: CDR1 MNHEY and CDR2 SMNVEV (reference sequence). The CDR3 sequence: CASSFRGGVISEQYV. The CDR3 coding sequence is TGTGCCAGCAGTTTTCGAGGGGGTGTAATTAGCGAGCAGTACGTC.

This clonotype has at least ten counts. This CDR3 is CASSQVGAGGPYNEQFF. Here the CDR3 DNA reads TGCGCCAGCAGCCAAGTAGGAGCGGGGGGGCCGTACAATGAGCAGTTCTTC. The rearrangement joins TRBV4-3 to TRBJ2-1; 10 bases match TRBD2. Germline CDR1 and CDR2: LGHNA and YSLEER. The CDR3 is 17 residues long. Losses at the gene ends were 1 base for V and 4 bases for J; bases not matched to a gene: 7.

The chain has TRBV2 and TRBJ2-5; D remains ambiguous. Trimming removed 5 bases from V and 4 bases from J, with 17 bases in between. This CDR3 comprises 15 residues. The germline gives CDR1 SNHLY, CDR2 FYNNEI. CDR3 nucleotide sequence: TGTGCCAGCAGTCTGAACCCACAGCCCCCAGAGACCCAGTACTTC. Protein product: CASSLNPQPPETQYF.

The rearrangement uses TRBV5-1 and TRBJ2-3; unclear D gene. Trimming removed 3 bases at V and 0 bases at J, with 8 bases between. Germline-derived CDR1 and CDR2 are SGHRS and YFSETQ. The CDR3 is 14 residues long. CDR3 coding DNA: TGCGCCAGCAGCTCATCCTCTAGCACAGATACGCAGTATTTT. This encodes CASSSSSSTDTQYF.

This clonotype turned up a few times. CDR3 nucleotide sequence: TGCGCCAGCATGGGGGCGGGGGAACAGGGGGCGCAGAAGACCCAGTACTTC. Its translation is CASMGAGEQGAQKTQYF. The V gene is TRBV10-2, the J gene TRBJ2-5; 9 positions agree with TRBD1. Trimming at V came to 7 bases and at J to 6 bases, leaving 18 bases not matched to a gene. CDR1 is WSHSY, CDR2 SAAADI, per germline. The CDR3 runs 17 residues.

This chain joins TRBV24-1 and TRBJ2-1, with 9 bases aligning to TRBD2. The V and J ends lost 4 bases and 5 bases, in that order; junction bases with no gene match: 5. The CDR3 is 15 amino acids. Germline V CDR1 and CDR2: KGHDR, SFDVKD. CDR3: CATSDQRGVNNEQFF. CDR3 DNA sequence: TGTGCCACCAGTGACCAGCGGGGGGTAAACAATGAGCAGTTCTTC.

This clonotype has a handful of counts. The rearrangement uses TRBV18 and TRBJ1-2; the D is unclear. Germline V lookup: CDR1 KGHSH, CDR2 LQKENI. Trimming pared 3 bases from V and 3 bases from J, leaving 14 bases between. There are 15 residues in the CDR3. The CDR3 region is CASSPGLDGHYGYTF. Written as DNA, the CDR3 is TGTGCCAGCTCACCCGGCCTAGACGGGCACTATGGCTACACCTTC.

The chain links TRBV6-1 to TRBJ2-7; D gene unclear. Looked up from germline, CDR1 is MNHNS and CDR2 is SASEGT. The V and J ends lost 3 bases and 3 bases respectively, with 12 bases between them. The CDR3 length is 14 residues. Here the CDR3 DNA reads TGTGCCAGCAGTGAGGTACACCATAGCTACGAGCAGTACGTC. Translated, it gives CASSEVHHSYEQYV.

The CDR3 sequence: CASSEGAPTSYEQYF. The CDR3 DNA is TGCGCCAGCAGTGAGGGGGCTCCAACCTCCTACGAGCAGTACTTC. This chain connects TRBV10-2 to TRBJ2-7, with D maybe TRBD1 (5 bases). The V and J ends lost 2 bases and 0 bases respectively, with 11 bases between them. CDR1 WSHSY and CDR2 SAAADI come from the germline V gene. The CDR3 runs 15 residues.

This clonotype was seen a few times. In DNA, the CDR3 is TGTGCCAGCAGTTACTCGGCATCGAACACCGGGGAGCTGTTTTTT. Protein product: CASSYSASNTGELFF. This chain uses TRBV6-5 with TRBJ2-2; D unclear. The CDR3 length is 15 residues. V lost 0 bases and J lost 0, with 5 bases in between. Germline V gives CDR1 MNHEY, CDR2 SVGAGI.

The V call is TRBV6-1, the J call TRBJ2-6; D gene unclear. Trimming removed 0 bases from V and 5 bases from J, with 5 bases in between. Germline V gene lookup returns CDR1 MNHNS and CDR2 SASEGT. The CDR3 has 14 amino acids. CDR3 nucleotides: TGTGCCAGCAGTGAAGCCGCCTGGGCCAACGTCCTGACTTTC. This encodes CASSEAAWANVLTF.

This clonotype has only a few counts. This sequence joins TRBV4-2 and TRBJ2-3; unclear D gene. The V gene's germline CDR1 is LGHNA and CDR2 YNFKEQ. Trimming removed 1 base from V and 2 bases from J, with 10 bases in between. The CDR3 runs 15 residues. The CDR3 DNA follows: TGTGCCAGCAGCCAAGCGGACCGACTCACAGATACGCAGTATTTT. Amino acids: CASSQADRLTDTQYF.

The chain combines TRBV6-1 with TRBJ2-2; no clear D gene. This CDR3 spans 13 amino acids. Trimming stripped 6 bases from V and 8 bases from J, with 13 bases between. CDR1 MNHNS and CDR2 SASEGT come from the germline V gene. This chain's CDR3 is CASRGFGSGELFF. The CDR3 coding sequence is TGTGCCAGCAGGGGATTCGGATCAGGGGAGCTGTTTTTT.

The chain is built from TRBV6-5 and TRBJ2-6; weak D call: TRBD1 (6 bases). The CDR3 is 20 residues long. Trimming removed 0 bases at V and 0 bases at J, with 18 bases between. Germline values: CDR1 MNHEY, CDR2 SVGAGI. CDR3 amino acids: CASSYSVPGTSISGANVLTF. Here the CDR3 DNA reads TGTGCCAGCAGTTACTCGGTACCCGGGACAAGTATCTCTGGGGCCAACGTCCTGACTTTC.

The chain recombines TRBV20-1 with TRBJ2-1, with D hard to call. With 3 bases removed from V and 0 bases from J, the gap between germline ends came to 12 bases. CDR1 and CDR2 (germline): DFQATT, SNEGSKA (reference sequence). This CDR3 region has 15 residues. The CDR3 DNA follows: TGCAGTGCTAGGGAAAGGGATAGCTCCTACAATGAGCAGTTCTTC. This encodes CSARERDSSYNEQFF.

In its sample, this clonotype was seen a few times. The J gene is TRBJ1-5, the V gene TRBV24-1; D not resolved. Trimming removed 5 bases from V and 7 bases from J, with 11 bases in between. The CDR3 contains 13 residues. Germline CDR1 reads KGHDR; CDR2 reads SFDVKD. The CDR3 sequence: CATSALEGQPQHF. In nucleotides, the CDR3 is TGTGCCACCAGTGCCCTGGAGGGACAGCCCCAGCATTTT.

The sample holds a few counts of this clonotype. The CDR3, as DNA: TGTGCCAGCAGCCCCCCAATCACAGATACGCAGTATTTT. Amino acid sequence: CASSPPITDTQYF. The rearrangement uses TRBV9 and TRBJ2-3; no clear D. V gave up 4 bases and J gave up 2 bases, with 8 bases separating them. Germline values: CDR1 SGDLS, CDR2 YYNGEE. The CDR3 totals 13 residues.

This clonotype showed up just a few times. This sequence joins TRBV12-3 or TRBV12-4 and TRBJ2-5, with TRBD2 matching over 9 bases. CDR3 size: 15 residues. V dropped 4 bases and J dropped 5; count of bases not matched to a gene: 8. The CDR3 here is CASSSAGGPVETQYF. In DNA, the CDR3 is TGTGCCAGCAGTTCGGCGGGGGGGCCAGTGGAGACCCAGTACTTC.

The rearrangement links TRBV20-1 to TRBJ2-2; D possibly matches TRBD1 or TRBD2 (5 bases each). V lost 7 bases to trimming and J lost 4 bases, with 10 bases between them. There are 12 residues in the CDR3. CDR1 and CDR2 (germline): DFQATT, SNEGSKA (reference sequence). The CDR3 is CSVPGRTGELFF. The CDR3 DNA follows: TGCAGTGTTCCGGGGCGCACCGGGGAGCTGTTTTTT.

This rearrangement joins TRBV20-1 to TRBJ1-2, with D unclear. Looked up from germline, CDR1 is DFQATT and CDR2 is SNEGSKA (reference sequence). The CDR3 runs to 12 residues. V dropped 6 bases and J dropped 4 bases, with 12 bases sitting between them. The CDR3 DNA reads as TGCAGTGCAAGCCTGGTCCCCTATGGCTACACCTTC. It yields the protein CSASLVPYGYTF.

This chain uses TRBV4-3 with TRBJ1-5, with 7 bases lining up with TRBD1. Per germline, CDR1 LGHNA and CDR2 YSLEER. CDR3 length: 15 amino acids. After removal of 0 bases from V and 7 bases from J, the junction contained 6 bases not matched to a gene. The DNA of the CDR3 is TGCGCCAGCAGCCAAGACAGGGGGGGTTGGCAGCCCCAGCATTTT. It encodes CASSQDRGGWQPQHF.

J is TRBJ1-2 and V is TRBV18, with D unclear. V gave up 0 bases and J gave up 7 bases, with 12 bases separating them. CDR1 and CDR2 (germline): KGHSH, LQKENI. The CDR3 is 14 amino acids. The chain's CDR3 is CASSPPEGVGGYTF. The CDR3 region has the DNA TGTGCCAGCTCACCACCCGAGGGCGTCGGTGGCTACACCTTC.

This clonotype was recorded a few times. The J gene is TRBJ2-3, the V gene TRBV7-2; D unclear. The germline gives CDR1 SGHTA, CDR2 FQGNSA. V was cut by 1 base and J by 0 bases, with 17 bases left in between. CDR3 length equals 18 residues. The CDR3, as DNA: TGTGCCAGCAGCTTAGAGCTTGTTCGAGTCCTTAGCACAGATACGCAGTATTTT. Translating it yields CASSLELVRVLSTDTQYF.

This clonotype has a count of ten or more. The CDR3 DNA follows: TGTGCCAGCAGCCCCCTCCTAGCGAACACCGGGGAGCTGTTTTTT. It translates to CASSPLLANTGELFF. The chain links TRBV7-3 to TRBJ2-2; D not certain. Germline-derived CDR1 and CDR2 are SGHTA and FQGTGA. CDR3 length equals 15 residues. V was trimmed by 5 bases and J by 0 bases, leaving 10 bases between them.